This T cell receptor beta chain was found in a study of T-cell memory formation after mild COVID-19. Study at large: Across donors, TCR clusters were largely donor specific.

Via MiXCR, TCRdb re-called the 5' RACE reads, giving one row per CDR3 protein. Among around 300,000 distinct CDR3 sequences listed, less than 20% were seen once. A note on this clonotype: Its antigen is not known.

The CDR3 has 14 amino acids. CDR1 is SGHRS, CDR2 YFSETQ, per germline. With 3 bases clipped from V and 5 bases from J, the junction kept 2 bases outside the gene matches. Regarding the study as a whole: CD4/CD8 balance characterized clones contracting day 15 to 85, and CD4+ skew characterized later expanders. Pre-infection memory held some responding clones, suggesting pre-existing cross-reactive T cells responded.

The receptor was derived from a young man who had mild COVID-19 (a few samples of this study predate the infection). Cell type and time point are not known. Sample: PBMCs or a T cell subset sorted from them (not recorded which). The genes are TRBV5-1 and TRBJ1-4, with 9 bases fitting TRBD1. CDR3 region: CASSYGTGNEKLFF. CDR3 DNA sequence: TGCGCCAGCAGCTATGGGACAGGGAATGAAAAACTGTTTTTT.